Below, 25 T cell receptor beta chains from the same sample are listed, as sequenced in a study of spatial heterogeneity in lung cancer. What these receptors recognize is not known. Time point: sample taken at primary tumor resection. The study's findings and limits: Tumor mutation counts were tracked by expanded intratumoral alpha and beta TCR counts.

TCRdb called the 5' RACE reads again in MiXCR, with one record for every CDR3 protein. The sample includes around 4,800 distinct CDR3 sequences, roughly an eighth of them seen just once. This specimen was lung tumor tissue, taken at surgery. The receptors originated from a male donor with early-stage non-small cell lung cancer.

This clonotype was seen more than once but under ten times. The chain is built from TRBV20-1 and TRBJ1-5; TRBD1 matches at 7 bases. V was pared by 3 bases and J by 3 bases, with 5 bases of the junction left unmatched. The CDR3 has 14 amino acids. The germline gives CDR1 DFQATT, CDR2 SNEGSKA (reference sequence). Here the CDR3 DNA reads TGCAGTGCTAGTCAGGGGGGCGCCAATCAGCCCCAGCATTTT. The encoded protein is CSASQGGANQPQHF.

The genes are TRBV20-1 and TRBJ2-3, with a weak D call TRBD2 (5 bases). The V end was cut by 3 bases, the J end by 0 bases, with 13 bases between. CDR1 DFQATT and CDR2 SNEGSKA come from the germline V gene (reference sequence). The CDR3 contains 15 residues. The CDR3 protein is CSASALGDSTDTQYF. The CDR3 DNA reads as TGCAGTGCTAGTGCCTTGGGAGATAGCACAGATACGCAGTATTTT.

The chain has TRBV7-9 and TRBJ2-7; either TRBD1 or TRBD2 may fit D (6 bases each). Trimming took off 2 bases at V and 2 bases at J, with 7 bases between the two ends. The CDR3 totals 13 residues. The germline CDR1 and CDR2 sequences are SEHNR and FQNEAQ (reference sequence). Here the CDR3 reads CASSLRGAYEQYF. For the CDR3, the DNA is TGTGCCAGCAGCTTAAGGGGGGCCTACGAGCAGTACTTC.

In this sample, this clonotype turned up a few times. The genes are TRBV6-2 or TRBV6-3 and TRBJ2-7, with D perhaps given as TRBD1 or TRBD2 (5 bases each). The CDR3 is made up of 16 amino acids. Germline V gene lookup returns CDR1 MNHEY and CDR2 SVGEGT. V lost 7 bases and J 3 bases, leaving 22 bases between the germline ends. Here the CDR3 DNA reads TGTGCCAGCAACCTCCAAGGGACCTTTGGGCTCTACGAGCAGTACGTC. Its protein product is CASNLQGTFGLYEQYV.

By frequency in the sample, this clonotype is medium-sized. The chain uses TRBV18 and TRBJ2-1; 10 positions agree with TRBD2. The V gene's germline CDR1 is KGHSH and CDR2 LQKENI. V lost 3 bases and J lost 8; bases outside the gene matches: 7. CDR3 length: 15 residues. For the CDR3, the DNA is TGTGCCAGCTCACCTAGCGGGAGGATGGTCGATGAGCAGTTCTTC. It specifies CASSPSGRMVDEQFF.

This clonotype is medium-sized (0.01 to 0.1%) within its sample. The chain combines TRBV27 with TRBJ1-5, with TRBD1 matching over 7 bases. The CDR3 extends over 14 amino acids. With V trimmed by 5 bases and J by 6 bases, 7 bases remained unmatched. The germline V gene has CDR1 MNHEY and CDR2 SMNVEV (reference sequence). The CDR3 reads CASSPRQGGQPQHF. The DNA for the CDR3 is TGTGCCAGCAGTCCTAGACAGGGAGGTCAGCCCCAGCATTTT.

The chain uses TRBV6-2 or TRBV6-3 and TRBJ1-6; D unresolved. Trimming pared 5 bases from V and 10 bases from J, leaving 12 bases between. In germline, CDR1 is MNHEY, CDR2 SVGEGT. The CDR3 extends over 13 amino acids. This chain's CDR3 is CASSQVGDSPLHF. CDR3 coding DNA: TGTGCCAGCAGTCAAGTAGGTGACTCACCCCTCCACTTT.

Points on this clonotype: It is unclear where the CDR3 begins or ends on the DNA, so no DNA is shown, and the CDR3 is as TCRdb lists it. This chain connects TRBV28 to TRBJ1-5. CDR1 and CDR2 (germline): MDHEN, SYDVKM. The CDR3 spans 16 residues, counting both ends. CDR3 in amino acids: CASSSSGFYSNQPQHF.

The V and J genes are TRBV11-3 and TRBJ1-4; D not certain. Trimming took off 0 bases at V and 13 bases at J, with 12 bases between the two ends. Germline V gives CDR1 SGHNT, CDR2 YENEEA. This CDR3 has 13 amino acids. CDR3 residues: CASSLDLGNRLFF. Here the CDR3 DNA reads TGTGCCAGCAGCTTAGATCTTGGCAATCGACTGTTTTTT.

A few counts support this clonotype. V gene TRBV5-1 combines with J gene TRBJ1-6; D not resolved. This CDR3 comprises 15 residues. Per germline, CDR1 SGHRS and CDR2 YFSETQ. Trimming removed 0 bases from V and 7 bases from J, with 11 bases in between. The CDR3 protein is CASSLESDGNSPLHF. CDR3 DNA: TGCGCCAGCAGCTTGGAATCCGATGGGAATTCACCCCTCCACTTT.

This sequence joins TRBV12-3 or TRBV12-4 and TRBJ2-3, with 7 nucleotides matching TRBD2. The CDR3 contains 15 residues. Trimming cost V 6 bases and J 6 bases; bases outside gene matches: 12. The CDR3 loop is CASSRWDYLGDTQYF. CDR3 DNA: TGTGCCAGCAGCCGATGGGACTACCTCGGGGATACGCAGTATTTT.

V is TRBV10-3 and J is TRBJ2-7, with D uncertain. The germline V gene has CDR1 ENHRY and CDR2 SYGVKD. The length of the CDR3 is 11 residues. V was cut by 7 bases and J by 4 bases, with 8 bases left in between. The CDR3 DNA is TGTGCCATCAATCATCTTTACGAGCAGTACGTC. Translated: CAINHLYEQYV.

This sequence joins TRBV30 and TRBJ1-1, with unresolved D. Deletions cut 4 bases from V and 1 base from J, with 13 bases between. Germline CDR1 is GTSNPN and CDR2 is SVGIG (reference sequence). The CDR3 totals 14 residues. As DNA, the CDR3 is TGTGCCTGGACTGCTTTGACAAGGAACACTGAAGCTTTCTTT. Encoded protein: CAWTALTRNTEAFF. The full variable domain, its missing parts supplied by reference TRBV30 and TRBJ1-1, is SQTIHQWPATLVQPVGSPLSLECTVEGTSNPNLYWYRQAAGRGLQLLFYSVGIGQISSEVPQNLSASRPQDRQFILSSKKLLLSDSGFYLCAWTALTRNTEAFFGQGTRLTVV.

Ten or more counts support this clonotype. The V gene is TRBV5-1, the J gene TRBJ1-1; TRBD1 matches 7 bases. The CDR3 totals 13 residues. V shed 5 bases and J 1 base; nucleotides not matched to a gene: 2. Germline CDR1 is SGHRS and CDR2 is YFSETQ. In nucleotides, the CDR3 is TGCGCCAGCAGGGGACAGACGAACACTGAAGCTTTCTTT. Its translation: CASRGQTNTEAFF.

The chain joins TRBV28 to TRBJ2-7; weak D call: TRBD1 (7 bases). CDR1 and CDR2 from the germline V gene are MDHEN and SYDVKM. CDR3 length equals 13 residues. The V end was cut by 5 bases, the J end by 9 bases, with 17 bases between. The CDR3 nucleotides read TGTGCCAGCAGTGTGATGAGACAGGGAGGGCAGTACTTC. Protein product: CASSVMRQGGQYF.

As DNA, the CDR3 is TGTGCCAGCAGCGGGGGGAGCACAGATACGCAGTATTTT. This sequence encodes CASSGGSTDTQYF. This rearrangement joins TRBV7-9 to TRBJ2-3; tentative D call: TRBD2 (6 bases). V dropped 5 bases and J dropped 0 bases, with 6 bases sitting between them. The CDR3 has 13 residues. CDR1 SEHNR and CDR2 FQNEAQ come from the germline V gene (reference sequence).

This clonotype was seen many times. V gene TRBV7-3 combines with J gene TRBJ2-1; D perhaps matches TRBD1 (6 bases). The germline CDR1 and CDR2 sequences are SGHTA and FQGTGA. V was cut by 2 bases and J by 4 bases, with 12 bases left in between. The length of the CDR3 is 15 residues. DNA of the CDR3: TGTGCCAGCAGCTTACGTCAGGGGATGTACAATGAGCAGTTCTTC. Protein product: CASSLRQGMYNEQFF.

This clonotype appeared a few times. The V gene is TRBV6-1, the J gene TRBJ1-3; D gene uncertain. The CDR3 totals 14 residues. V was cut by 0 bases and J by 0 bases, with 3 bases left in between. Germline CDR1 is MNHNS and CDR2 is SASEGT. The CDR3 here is CASSEASSGNTIYF. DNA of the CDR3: TGTGCCAGCAGTGAAGCGAGCTCTGGAAACACCATATATTTT.

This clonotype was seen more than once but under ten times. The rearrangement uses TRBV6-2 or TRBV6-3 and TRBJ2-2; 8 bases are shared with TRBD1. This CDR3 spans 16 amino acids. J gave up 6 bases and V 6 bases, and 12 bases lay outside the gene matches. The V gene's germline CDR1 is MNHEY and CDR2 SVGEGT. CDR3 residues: CASRVIGRGRAGELFF. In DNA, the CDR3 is TGTGCCAGCAGGGTAATCGGCAGGGGGCGCGCCGGGGAGCTGTTTTTT.

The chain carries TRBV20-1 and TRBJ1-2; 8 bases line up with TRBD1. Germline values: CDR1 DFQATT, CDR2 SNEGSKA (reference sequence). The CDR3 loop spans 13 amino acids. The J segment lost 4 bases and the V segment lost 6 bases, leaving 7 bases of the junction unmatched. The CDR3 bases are TGCAGTGCAGCGGACAGGGTGGGCTATGGCTACACCTTC. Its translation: CSAADRVGYGYTF.

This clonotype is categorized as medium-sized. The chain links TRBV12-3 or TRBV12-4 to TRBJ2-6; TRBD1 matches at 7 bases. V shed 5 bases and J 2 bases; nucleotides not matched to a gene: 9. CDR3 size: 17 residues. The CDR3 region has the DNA TGTGCCAGCAGTAAAGGCCAACAGGGGACTGGGGCCAACGTCCTGACTTTC. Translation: CASSKGQQGTGANVLTF.

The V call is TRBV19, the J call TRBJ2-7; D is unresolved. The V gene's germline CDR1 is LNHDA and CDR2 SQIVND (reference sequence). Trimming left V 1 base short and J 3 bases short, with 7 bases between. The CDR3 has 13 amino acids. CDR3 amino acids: CASSIARNYEQYF. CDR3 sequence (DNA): TGTGCCAGTAGTATAGCCAGAAACTACGAGCAGTACTTC.

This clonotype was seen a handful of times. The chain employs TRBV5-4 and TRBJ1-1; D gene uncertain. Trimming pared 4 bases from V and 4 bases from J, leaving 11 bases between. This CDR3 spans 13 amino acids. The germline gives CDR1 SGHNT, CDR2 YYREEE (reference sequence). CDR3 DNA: TGTGCCAGCAGCCTCGACTCCGGCACTGAAGCTTTCTTT. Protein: CASSLDSGTEAFF.

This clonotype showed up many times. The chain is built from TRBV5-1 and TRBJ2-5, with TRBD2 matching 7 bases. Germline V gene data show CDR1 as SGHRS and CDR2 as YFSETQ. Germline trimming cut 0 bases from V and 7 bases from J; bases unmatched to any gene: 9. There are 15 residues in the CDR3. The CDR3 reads CASSLEGLAARTQYF. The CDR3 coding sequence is TGCGCCAGCAGCTTGGAGGGTCTAGCGGCCAGGACCCAGTACTTC.

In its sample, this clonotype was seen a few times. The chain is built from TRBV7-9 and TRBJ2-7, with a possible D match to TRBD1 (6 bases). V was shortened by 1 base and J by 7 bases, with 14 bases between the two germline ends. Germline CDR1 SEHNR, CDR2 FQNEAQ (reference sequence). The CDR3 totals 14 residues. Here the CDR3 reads CASSLGTASLEQYV. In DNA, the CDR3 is TGTGCCAGCAGCTTAGGGACAGCCAGTTTAGAGCAGTACGTC.